This T cell receptor beta chain came from a study of Ad26.COV2.S vaccination and SARS-CoV-2 variants. Stated treatment: 19 received Ad26.COV2.S at low or high dose, single or two shots; roughly five received placebo; per-sample allocation not given. Sample collection was performed on day 63 after the first vaccine or placebo injection. Produced via immunoSEQ multiplex PCR; TCRdb's table is partial and in-frame only. In the table there are roughly 400,000 clones, approximately 90% of which are singletons. This CDR3 has 16 residues. Trimming pared 6 bases from V and 5 bases from J, leaving 20 bases between. CDR1 and CDR2 (germline): SGHVS, FQNEAQ.

The sequenced sample was peripheral blood, obtained in a trial of Ad26.COV2.S vaccine versus placebo. The chain recombines TRBV7-8 with TRBJ2-1; no clear D gene. This receptor was obtained from a person between 18 and 60 years old who received the Ad26.COV2.S COVID-19 vaccine or a placebo. This CDR3 reads CASRQSLAVLNNEQFF. The CDR3 DNA reads TGTGCCAGCAGACAATCATTAGCAGTCCTAAACAATGAGCAGTTCTTC.